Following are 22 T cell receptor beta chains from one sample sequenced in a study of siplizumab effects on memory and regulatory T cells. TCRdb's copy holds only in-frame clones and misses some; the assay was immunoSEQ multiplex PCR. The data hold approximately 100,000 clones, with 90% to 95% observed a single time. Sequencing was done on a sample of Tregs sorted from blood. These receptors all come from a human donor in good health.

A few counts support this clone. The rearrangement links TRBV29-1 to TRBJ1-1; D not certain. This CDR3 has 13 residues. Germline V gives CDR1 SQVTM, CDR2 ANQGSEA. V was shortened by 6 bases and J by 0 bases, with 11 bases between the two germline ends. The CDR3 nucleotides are TGCAGCGTCGACCGAGTACTGAACACTGAAGCTTTCTTT. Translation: CSVDRVLNTEAFF.

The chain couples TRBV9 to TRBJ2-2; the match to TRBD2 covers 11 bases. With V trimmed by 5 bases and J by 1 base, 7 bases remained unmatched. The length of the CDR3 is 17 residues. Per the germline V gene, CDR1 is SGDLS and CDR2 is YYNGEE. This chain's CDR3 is CASSPTSGAWNTGELFF. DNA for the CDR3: TGTGCCAGCAGTCCGACTAGCGGGGCGTGGAACACCGGGGAGCTGTTTTTT.

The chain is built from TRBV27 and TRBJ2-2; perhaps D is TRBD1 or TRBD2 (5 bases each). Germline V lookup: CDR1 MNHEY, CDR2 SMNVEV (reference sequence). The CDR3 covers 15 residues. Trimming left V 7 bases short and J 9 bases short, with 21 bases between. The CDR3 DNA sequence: TGTGCCAGCACCGGGACCGGTACCGGTACAAGGGAGCTGTTTTTT. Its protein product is CASTGTGTGTRELFF.

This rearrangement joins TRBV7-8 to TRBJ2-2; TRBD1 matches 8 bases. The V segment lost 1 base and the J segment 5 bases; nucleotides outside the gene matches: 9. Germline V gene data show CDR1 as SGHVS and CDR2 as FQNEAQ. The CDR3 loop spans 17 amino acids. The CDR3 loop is CASSLVRTGWGTGELFF. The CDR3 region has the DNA TGTGCCAGCAGCTTAGTTCGGACAGGGTGGGGAACCGGGGAGCTGTTTTTT.

The CDR3 sequence: CASSTQGNYGYTF. The CDR3 nucleotides are TGTGCCAGCAGTACCCAGGGGAACTATGGCTACACCTTC. The chain recombines TRBV28 with TRBJ1-2; possible D gene TRBD1, 6 bases. The CDR3 extends over 13 amino acids. V was shortened by 5 bases and J by 2 bases, with 9 bases between the two germline ends. The germline V gene encodes CDR1 MDHEN and CDR2 SYDVKM.

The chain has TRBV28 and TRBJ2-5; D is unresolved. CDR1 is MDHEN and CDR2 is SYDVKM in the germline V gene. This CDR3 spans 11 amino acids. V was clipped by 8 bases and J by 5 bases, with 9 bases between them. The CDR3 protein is CASRKVETQYF. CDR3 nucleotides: TGTGCCAGCCGGAAGGTGGAGACCCAGTACTTC. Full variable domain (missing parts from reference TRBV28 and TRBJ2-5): DVKVTQSSRYLVKRTGEKVFLECVQDMDHENMFWYRQDPGLGLRLIYFSYDVKMKEKGDIPEGYSVSREKKERFSLILESASTNQTSMYLCASRKVETQYFGPGTRLLVL.

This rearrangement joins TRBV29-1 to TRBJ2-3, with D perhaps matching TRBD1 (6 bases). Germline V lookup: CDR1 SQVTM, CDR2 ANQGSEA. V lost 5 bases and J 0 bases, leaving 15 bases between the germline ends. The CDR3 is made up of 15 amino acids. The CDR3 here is CSVNKYRASTDTQYF. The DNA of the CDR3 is TGCAGCGTTAACAAGTACAGGGCTAGCACAGATACGCAGTATTTT.

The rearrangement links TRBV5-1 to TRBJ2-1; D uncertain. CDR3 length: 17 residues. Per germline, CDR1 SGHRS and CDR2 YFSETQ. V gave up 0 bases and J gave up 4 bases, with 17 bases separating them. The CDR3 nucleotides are TGCGCCAGCAGCTTGGGACTGGGTGGTTGGGGTTACAATGAGCAGTTCTTC. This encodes CASSLGLGGWGYNEQFF.

CDR3 bases: TGTGCCAGCTCTCTGGTCAGGGAAAGCTCCTACGAGCAGTACTTC. As protein: CASSLVRESSYEQYF. V gene TRBV18 combines with J gene TRBJ2-7, with a weak D call TRBD1 (5 bases). The V end was cut by 6 bases, the J end by 0 bases, with 15 bases between. Looked up from germline, CDR1 is KGHSH and CDR2 is LQKENI. The CDR3 has 15 residues.

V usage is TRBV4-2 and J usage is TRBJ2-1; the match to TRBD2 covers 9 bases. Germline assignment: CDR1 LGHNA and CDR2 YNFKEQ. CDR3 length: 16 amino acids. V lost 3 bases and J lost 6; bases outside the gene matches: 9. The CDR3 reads CASSHRAGGPFNEQFF. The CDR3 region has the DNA TGTGCCAGCAGCCATCGCGCGGGAGGGCCCTTCAATGAGCAGTTCTTC.

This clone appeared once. CDR3 protein: CASSEDSRYGYTF. CDR3 bases: TGTGCCAGCAGCGAGGACAGTCGCTATGGCTACACCTTC. This chain uses TRBV9 with TRBJ1-2, with a tentative D call TRBD1 (6 bases). CDR3 length: 13 amino acids. V was pared by 3 bases and J by 4 bases, with 10 bases between. Germline CDR1 reads SGDLS; CDR2 reads YYNGEE.

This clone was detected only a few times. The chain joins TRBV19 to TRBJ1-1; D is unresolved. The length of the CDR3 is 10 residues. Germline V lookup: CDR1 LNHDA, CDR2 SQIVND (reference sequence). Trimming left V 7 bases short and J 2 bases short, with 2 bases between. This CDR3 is CASKNTEAFF. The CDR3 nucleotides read TGTGCCAGTAAAAACACTGAAGCTTTCTTT. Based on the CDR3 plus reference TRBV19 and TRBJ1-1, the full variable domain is DGGITQSPKYLFRKEGQNVTLSCEQNLNHDAMYWYRQDPGQGLRLIYYSQIVNDFQKGDIAEGYSVSREKKESFPLTVTSAQKNPTAFYLCASKNTEAFFGQGTRLTVV.

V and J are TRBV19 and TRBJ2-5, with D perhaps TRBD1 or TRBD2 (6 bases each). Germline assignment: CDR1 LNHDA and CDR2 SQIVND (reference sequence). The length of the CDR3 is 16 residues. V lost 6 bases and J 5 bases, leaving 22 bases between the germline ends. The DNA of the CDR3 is TGTGCCAGTAGCTACGGGACCGCCGAAGGGGGGGAGACCCAGTACTTC. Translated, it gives CASSYGTAEGGETQYF.

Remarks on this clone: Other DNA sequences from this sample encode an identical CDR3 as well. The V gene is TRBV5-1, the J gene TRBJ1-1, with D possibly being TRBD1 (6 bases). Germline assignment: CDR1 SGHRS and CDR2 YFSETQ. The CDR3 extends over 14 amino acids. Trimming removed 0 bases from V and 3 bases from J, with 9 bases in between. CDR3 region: CASSLARGDTEAFF. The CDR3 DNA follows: TGCGCCAGCAGCTTGGCGAGGGGGGACACTGAAGCTTTCTTT.

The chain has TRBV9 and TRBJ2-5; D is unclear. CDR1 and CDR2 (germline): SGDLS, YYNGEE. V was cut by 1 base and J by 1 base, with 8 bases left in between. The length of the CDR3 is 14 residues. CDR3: CASSVMASQETQYF. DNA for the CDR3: TGTGCCAGCAGCGTAATGGCTAGCCAAGAGACCCAGTACTTC. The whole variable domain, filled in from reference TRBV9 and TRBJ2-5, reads DSGVTQTPKHLITATGQRVTLRCSPRSGDLSVYWYQQSLDQGLQFLIQYYNGEERAKGNILERFSAQQFPDLHSELNLSSLELGDSALYFCASSVMASQETQYFGPGTRLLVL.

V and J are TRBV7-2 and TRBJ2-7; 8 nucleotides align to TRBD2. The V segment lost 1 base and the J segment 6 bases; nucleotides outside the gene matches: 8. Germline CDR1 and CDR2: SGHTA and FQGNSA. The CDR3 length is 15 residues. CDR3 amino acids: CASSLVGTRGGEQYF. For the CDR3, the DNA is TGTGCCAGCAGCTTAGTTGGGACTAGGGGTGGCGAGCAGTACTTC.

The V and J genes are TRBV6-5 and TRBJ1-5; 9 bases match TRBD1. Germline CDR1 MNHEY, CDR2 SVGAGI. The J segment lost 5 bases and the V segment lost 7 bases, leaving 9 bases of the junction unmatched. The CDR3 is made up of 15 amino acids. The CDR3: CASTPSGTGYQPQHF. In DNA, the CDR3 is TGTGCCAGCACCCCCTCCGGGACAGGGTATCAGCCCCAGCATTTT.

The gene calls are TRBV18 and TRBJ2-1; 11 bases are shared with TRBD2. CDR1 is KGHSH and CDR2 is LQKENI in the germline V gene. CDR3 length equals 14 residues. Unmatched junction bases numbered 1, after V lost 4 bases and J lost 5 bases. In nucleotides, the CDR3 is TGTGCCAGCTCACTGGGACTAGCGGACAATGAGCAGTTCTTC. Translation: CASSLGLADNEQFF.

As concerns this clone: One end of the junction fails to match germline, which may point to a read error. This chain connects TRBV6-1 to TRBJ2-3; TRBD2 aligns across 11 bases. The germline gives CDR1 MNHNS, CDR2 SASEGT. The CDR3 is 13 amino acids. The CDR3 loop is CASSEDMGTSGRF. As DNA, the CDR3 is TGTGCCAGCAGTGAAGATATGGGGACTAGCGGACGTTTT.

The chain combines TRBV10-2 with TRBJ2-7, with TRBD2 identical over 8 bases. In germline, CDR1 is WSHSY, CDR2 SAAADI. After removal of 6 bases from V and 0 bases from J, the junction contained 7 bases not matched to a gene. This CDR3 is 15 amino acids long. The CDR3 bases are TGCGCCAGCAGGGGTAGCGGGACGAGCTCCTACGAGCAGTACTTC. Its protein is CASRGSGTSSYEQYF.

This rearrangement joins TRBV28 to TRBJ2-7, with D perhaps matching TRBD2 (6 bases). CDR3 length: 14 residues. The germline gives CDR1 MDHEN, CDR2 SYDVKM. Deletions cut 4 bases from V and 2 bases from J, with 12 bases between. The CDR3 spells CASSYAGLTYEQYF. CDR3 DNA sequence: TGTGCCAGCAGTTACGCGGGGCTAACCTACGAGCAGTACTTC.

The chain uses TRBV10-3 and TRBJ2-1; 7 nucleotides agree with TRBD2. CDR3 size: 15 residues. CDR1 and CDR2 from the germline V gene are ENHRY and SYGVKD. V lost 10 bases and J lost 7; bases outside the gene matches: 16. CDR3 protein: CATGDLVLRGNEQFF. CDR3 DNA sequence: TGTGCCACCGGCGACCTCGTCCTGCGGGGGAATGAGCAGTTCTTC.